This T cell receptor beta chain was sequenced during a study of cytomegalovirus exposure and HLA in healthy donors (dated by TCRdb to 2017 to 2019). Study-wide context: According to an earlier analysis of several hundred of the donors, 150 million to 200 million T cells yielded roughly 100 million unique TCR beta sequences and approximately 300 Gb of sequence data. About 310 gigabases of sequencing data and tens of millions of unique TCR sequences were included in an early release covering about 700 HLA-typed donors. Of the 300 to 500 genotyped donors, 65% to 90% were placed in the genetic ancestry cluster associated with self-reported Caucasian donors. The study was designed to test whether signatures of past pathogen exposure could be identified by cataloging public T cell receptors. The T cell repertoires of several hundred subjects were profiled by immunosequencing and related to cytomegalovirus serostatus. Along with the roughly 670-subject first cohort, a separate validation cohort of 120 different subjects was used. To predict cytomegalovirus infection status, the study brought together high-throughput TCR immunosequencing, statistical association of individual TCRs with disease status, and machine learning. A later analysis re-examined previously published TCR beta repertoires from just over 650 donors and added high-resolution HLA genotyping to investigate patterns of TCR occurrence. The later analysis used no new phenotypic data to find candidate immune exposures, relying instead on TCR beta sequences and their occurrence across donors. An earlier analysis of around 580 of the donors used high-throughput TCR beta sequencing to judge whether each TCR beta V gene segment behaved as functional or pseudogenic. Donor age, sex, ethnicity and CMV serostatus were compiled alongside the repertoire data. Genome-wide SNP genotypes for about 60% of the 666 donors were used in a later genetic analysis, which treated that subset as a discovery cohort. All discovery cohort repertoires had been generated using a single sequencing platform. Both class I and class II loci were covered by HLA typing, at four-digit resolution. The number of donors typed differed by locus, with 629-630 for A, B, C, DRB1 and DQB1, more than 500 for DQA1, 600 to 610 for DPA1, and around 460 for DPB1. Five DR-DQ haplotypes were handled as single units for association and clustering because linkage in the cohort was strong. Among 398 genotyped donors of the cohort, an average of approximately 250,000 unique TCR beta nucleotide sequences were sequenced per donor, 15% to 20% of them non-productive.

Results the study describes overall, beyond this receptor: In the study, some 160 TCR beta chains were listed as associated with cytomegalovirus. The sequencing pipeline was judged likely to have produced a cluster of highly shared sequence variants as a technical artifact. The authors suggested that the approach could potentially be generalized to other disease states and immunological phenotypes. Because HLA typing was unavailable for some donors at each locus, only the typed subset was used in association tests. Because counts were too low, 15 or so rarely observed V segments, including chromosome 9 orphons, were excluded from the earlier analysis of several hundred of the donors. Linkage disequilibrium might explain the correlated functional status among segregating V segments, but an unknown experimental factor could not be excluded. The presence/absence analyses assumed that sequencing depth was roughly uniform across donors, and that assumption may not be true. A later genetic analysis reported fewer N-insertions in productive TCRs among donors in an Asian-associated ancestry cluster than the approximately 670-donor mean. In vitro tests confirmed that a few of the cytomegalovirus-associated TCR beta chains recognize cytomegalovirus antigens. An earlier analysis of approximately 590 of the donors showed that most TCR beta V segments appeared in productive rearrangements either about 87% or about 30% of the time, which broadly matched IMGT annotations. Most CMV-associated TCR beta chains appeared to be HLA-restricted in a later analysis, and the HLA associations seemed to be driven largely by CMV exposure. Cytomegalovirus status was reported to be diagnosed by the classifier with high specificity and sensitivity in both the original and validation cohorts. Most TCR sequences were observed very rarely across donors, whereas some public TCRs were present in many individuals. Strong co-occurrence of HLA alleles, especially DR and DQ, made assigning TCR associations to individual alleles difficult. A later analysis found that TCR association rates varied across HLA loci, with DRB1 alleles showing the most associated TCRs and HLA-C alleles the fewest. A further reported finding was that TCR beta sequences accurately predicted the HLA-A and HLA-B alleles for most subjects in the first cohort. In a later analysis, about 16,000 TCR beta sequences were associated with specific HLA alleles at a false discovery rate of 0.05. A later analysis found that HLA-associated TCR beta chains were more clonally expanded and had lower generation probabilities than equally common non-associated chains. Immune exposure information for the cohort was limited to CMV serostatus. Some IMGT-functional V segments, including TRBV6-2 and TRBV6-3, could not be told apart with the 87-base-pair reads, so those segments were excluded. In a later genetic analysis, a missense DCLRE1C variant was associated with V-gene and J-gene trimming of TCR beta chains, and the association was replicated in an independent cohort. Only TCR beta chains were sequenced in this cohort, and the absence of alpha or paired-chain data limited detectable features. In a later analysis, several top co-occurrence clusters were reported to appear linked to parvovirus B19, influenza, CMV and Epstein-Barr virus.

Including the terminal cysteine and phenylalanine, the CDR3 comprises 15 residues. Just the 45-base CDR3 DNA is kept, in frame starting at base 1. Looking up the germline V gene yields CDR1 SGHVS and CDR2 FNYEAQ. Cut back by 0 bases and 4 bases, the V and J ends lie 13 bases apart. The cohort was made up of several hundred healthy bone marrow donors. At the time of sampling, all cohort members were nominally healthy, though unrecorded immune exposures were likely present. The donor was CMV seronegative and was included in the group of 352 seronegative cohort members. A peripheral blood sample was provided by each donor, and peripheral blood mononuclear cells were used for TCR beta sequencing. Genomic DNA extraction from the blood cell samples was performed with the Qiagen DNeasy Blood Extraction Kit. In regard to this clone: It lacks a known antigen. No qualities accompany the bases; no much larger clone lies one base away.

Libraries were made using the immunoSEQ multiplex PCR assay. For the multiplex PCR, a mixture combining 60 forward primers for TCR Vbeta segments and 13 reverse primers for TCR Jbeta segments was used. The CDR3 region of rearranged TCR beta genes was amplified from genomic DNA with a multiplex PCR assay. On the Illumina HiSeq System, the amplified TCR beta libraries were sequenced as 87-base-pair reads. From the authors' description of their analysis: In a later analysis, 80 million or so unique TCR beta chains were counted across the approximately 640 repertoires, and roughly 11 million of these chains were shared by at least two donors. Raw reads were error-corrected and collapsed into unique sequences by a nearest-neighbor algorithm in which closely related sequences were merged to remove PCR and sequencing errors. To assign V, D and J gene segments, CDR3 sequences were aligned to IMGT reference sequences. For a sequence to be retained, a match of at least six nucleotides was required to both a V gene segment and a J gene segment. A rearrangement counted as productive if the CDR3 had no stop codons and remained in frame with V and J, and every other rearrangement counted as non-productive. Following IMGT convention, CDR3 was defined as the stretch from the second conserved V-encoded cysteine to the conserved J-encoded phenylalanine. The earlier analysis of about 500 of the donors excluded sequences that lacked an unambiguous match to a single V gene segment. In an earlier analysis of 587 of the donors, V segments were called functional above 56.7% productive rearrangements and were called segregating when the between-donor standard deviation exceeded 5%. A statistical classification framework was developed to diagnose cytomegalovirus status using the catalog of TCR beta chain sequences. A later analysis assigned V and J genes by comparing TCR nucleotide sequences with IMGT/GENE-DB human TR gene sequences. A later analysis assigned CDR3 sequences and most-parsimonious VDJ recombination scenarios with the TCRdist pipeline. In a later analysis, each TCR beta chain was defined by its CDR3 amino acid sequence together with its V-gene family, and reads without a unique V-gene family were excluded. In a later analysis, fewer than 600 highly shared, low-generation-probability nucleotide sequences were removed to address suspected cross-contamination and a sequencing artifact. In a later analysis, a clonal expansion index for each public chain was calculated from normalized within-repertoire ranks of inferred template counts. In a later analysis, generation probabilities were computed using a VDJ recombination model fitted to out-of-frame rearrangements, and the results were checked against IGoR. Hypergeometric tests were used in a later analysis to score TCR-TCR, TCR-HLA and TCR-CMV co-occurrence, with a repertoire-size bias correction applied to the TCR pairs. In a later analysis, false discovery rates were estimated by permuting HLA or CMV assignments 20 times. In a later analysis, co-occurring TCRs were grouped with DBSCAN, and TCRdist sequence similarity was added when clustering was performed within HLA-allele-positive subsets. Co-occurrence clustering excluded repertoires with fewer than 30,000 or more than 120,000 public chains, plus five with anomalous nucleotide sharing. TCRdb limited this immuneACCESS table to in-frame rearrangements with V and J called. A share of clones is missing; checked studies link under half to unresolved V genes, and the rest is unexplained. V and J calls and clone size are copied from that table; D and trimming were computed from the DNA. The sample table holds 130,000 or so clones, of which approximately 75% were seen once. Approximately 1% of the sample lies in the top ten.

The receptor's source is a male donor in good health and CMV-seronegative. The sequence links TRBV7-6 to TRBJ2-7; a tentative D match to TRBD2 spans 7 bases. Sequenced material: PBMCs. The DNA sequence is given as TGTGCCAGCAGCTTAGCGGGCGGGGGCGGGTACGAGCAGTACTTC. This encodes CASSLAGGGGYEQYF.